The 15 T cell receptor beta chains below come from one sample, sequenced in a study of somatic mutations in cytotoxic T cells in rheumatoid arthritis. The table came from immunoSEQ multiplex PCR; TCRdb's copy has only in-frame clones and leaves some out. The sample lists approximately 20,000 clones, 60% to 85% occurring once. Sequenced: CD8+ T cells sorted from blood. These receptor sequences come from an adult with rheumatoid arthritis.

The gene calls are TRBV28 and TRBJ1-4; D remains unclear. Germline CDR1 is MDHEN and CDR2 is SYDVKM. V gave up 3 bases and J gave up 6 bases, with 11 bases separating them. This CDR3 contains 14 residues. The CDR3 protein is CASSFDPNDEKLFF. Written as DNA, the CDR3 is TGTGCCAGCAGTTTCGACCCCAATGATGAAAAACTGTTTTTT. Full variable domain (remainder filled in from reference TRBV28 and TRBJ1-4): DVKVTQSSRYLVKRTGEKVFLECVQDMDHENMFWYRQDPGLGLRLIYFSYDVKMKEKGDIPEGYSVSREKKERFSLILESASTNQTSMYLCASSFDPNDEKLFFGSGTQLSVL.

The chain links TRBV6-5 to TRBJ2-2; unclear D gene. Germline V gene sequence: CDR1 MNHEY, CDR2 SVGAGI. V was clipped by 7 bases and J by 7 bases, with 4 bases between them. This CDR3 has 10 residues. CDR3 DNA: TGTGCCAGCAAGGGCGGGGAGCTGTTTTTT. As protein: CASKGGELFF.

This clone occurred a few times. The chain links TRBV6-7 to TRBJ2-7; 11 bases align to TRBD2. TRBV6-7 is annotated as an ORF whose role is uncertain. The trim removed 6 bases at V and 7 bases at J, leaving 8 bases unmatched. The CDR3 has 14 residues. This CDR3 reads CASSLSGRVWEQYF. The CDR3 DNA follows: TGTGCCAGCAGCCTTAGCGGGAGGGTTTGGGAGCAGTACTTC.

The chain recombines TRBV11-2 with TRBJ2-5; TRBD1 aligns across 8 bases. CDR3 length: 16 residues. Germline values: CDR1 SGHAT, CDR2 FQNNGV. J lost 0 bases, V lost 4 bases, and 7 bases had no gene match. In DNA form, the CDR3 reads TGTGCCAGCAGCTCCTTGGACAGGGCATACCAAGAGACCCAGTACTTC. Protein: CASSSLDRAYQETQYF.

The chain is built from TRBV29-1 and TRBJ2-5, with D perhaps matching TRBD2 (7 bases). V lost 3 bases, J lost 5 bases, and 13 bases lay in between. The CDR3 loop spans 13 amino acids. From germline, CDR1 is SQVTM and CDR2 ANQGSEA. CDR3 protein: CSVEGGLEETQYF. The CDR3 bases are TGCAGCGTTGAGGGGGGGCTAGAGGAGACCCAGTACTTC.

This clone was seen just once. The rearrangement uses TRBV29-1 and TRBJ2-7; D may be TRBD1 (5 bases). CDR1 is SQVTM, CDR2 ANQGSEA, per germline. This CDR3 comprises 11 residues. V lost 6 bases and J 3 bases, leaving 9 bases between the germline ends. The CDR3 sequence: CSVQGVYEQYF. The CDR3 DNA reads TGCAGCGTACAAGGGGTCTACGAGCAGTACTTC.

The chain is built from TRBV27 and TRBJ1-2; 7 bases align to TRBD1. The CDR3 runs to 15 residues. The V segment lost 3 bases and the J segment 5 bases; nucleotides outside the gene matches: 9. The germline V gene has CDR1 MNHEY and CDR2 SMNVEV (reference sequence). In DNA, the CDR3 is TGTGCCAGCAGTTTCACAGGGGAACAACTTTATGGCTACACCTTC. This encodes CASSFTGEQLYGYTF.

J is TRBJ2-3 and V is TRBV19; possible D gene TRBD2, 6 bases. The V gene lost 3 bases and the J gene lost 1 base, with 11 bases spanning the gap. Germline assignment: CDR1 LNHDA and CDR2 SQIVND (reference sequence). The CDR3 consists of 15 residues. In nucleotides, the CDR3 is TGTGCCAGTAGTATTCAAGGGGAGGGCACAGATACGCAGTATTTT. Its translation is CASSIQGEGTDTQYF.

The chain has TRBV28 and TRBJ2-7, with TRBD1 identical over 9 bases. The V gene end was trimmed by 2 bases and the J gene end by 6 bases; junction bases not matched to a gene: 5. The CDR3 sequence is 14 residues long. Germline CDR1 is MDHEN and CDR2 is SYDVKM. The CDR3 region is CASSLRTGAGEQYF. The CDR3 nucleotides are TGTGCCAGCAGTTTACGGACAGGGGCGGGCGAGCAGTACTTC. Full variable domain (missing parts from reference TRBV28 and TRBJ2-7): DVKVTQSSRYLVKRTGEKVFLECVQDMDHENMFWYRQDPGLGLRLIYFSYDVKMKEKGDIPEGYSVSREKKERFSLILESASTNQTSMYLCASSLRTGAGEQYFGPGTRLTVT.

The rearrangement uses TRBV7-9 and TRBJ2-5; D uncertain. The CDR3 consists of 13 residues. Trimming cost V 5 bases and J 5 bases, with 12 bases left between them. CDR1 is SEHNR and CDR2 is FQNEAQ in the germline V gene (reference sequence). This CDR3 is CASSNTVSETQYF. CDR3 nucleotide sequence: TGTGCCAGCAGCAACACAGTATCGGAGACCCAGTACTTC.

The V and J genes are TRBV7-2 and TRBJ1-1; TRBD1 aligns across 8 bases. Looked up from germline, CDR1 is SGHTA and CDR2 is FQGNSA. The CDR3 totals 13 residues. Trimming at V came to 1 base and at J to 9 bases, leaving 4 bases not matched to a gene. This CDR3 is CASSLEGDRKAFF. CDR3 DNA sequence: TGTGCCAGCAGCTTAGAGGGGGACAGGAAAGCTTTCTTT.

This clone was counted only a few times. This chain joins TRBV2 and TRBJ1-1; unclear D gene. The CDR3 extends over 11 amino acids. Germline-derived CDR1 and CDR2 are SNHLY and FYNNEI. Trimming removed 7 bases at V and 1 base at J, with 4 bases between. The CDR3 is CASIGNTEAFF. DNA of the CDR3: TGTGCCAGCATAGGGAACACTGAAGCTTTCTTT.

The gene calls are TRBV9 and TRBJ1-6; D is unresolved. Trimming shortened V by 6 bases and J by 8 bases, and 18 bases separated the two germline ends. The V gene's germline CDR1 is SGDLS and CDR2 YYNGEE. CDR3 length: 15 residues. The CDR3 DNA reads as TGTGCCAGCAACAACGACTTGGCCACGGATTCACCCCTCCACTTT. Its translation: CASNNDLATDSPLHF.

The V call is TRBV27, the J call TRBJ2-6; no definite D call. The V and J ends lost 3 bases and 0 bases respectively, with 0 bases between them. This CDR3 has 13 residues. The V gene's germline CDR1 is MNHEY and CDR2 SMNVEV (reference sequence). In DNA, the CDR3 is TGTGCCAGCAGTTTCTCTGGGGCCAACGTCCTGACTTTC. Residues: CASSFSGANVLTF.

The rearrangement joins TRBV7-8 to TRBJ2-7; possibly TRBD2 for D (7 bases). Germline assignment: CDR1 SGHVS and CDR2 FQNEAQ. This CDR3 region has 18 residues. V lost 5 bases, J lost 5 bases, and 28 bases lay in between. This chain's CDR3 is CASSHTLPGGGLENEQYF. The CDR3 DNA follows: TGTGCCAGCAGCCACACGCTACCTGGGGGGGGGCTGGAAAACGAGCAGTACTTC.